A selection of T cell receptor beta chains follows, all from one sample in a study of cytomegalovirus exposure and HLA in healthy donors. Sequencing used immunoSEQ multiplex PCR; TCRdb keeps in-frame clones, though not all of them. The table includes some 150,000 clones, around 88% detected once. The material sequenced was PBMCs. These receptors originate from a man between 18 and 29 years old in good health and CMV-seropositive. Both conserved end residues are part of each CDR3. A D gene is named only where the DNA matches it firmly. Where a row states a size, it is once, few, many or the class of an expanded clone; other rows omit it.

TRBJ2-1,TRBV4-2,.,TRBD2,CASSQDGLAANNEQFF,TGTGCCAGCAGCCAAGATGGGCTAGCGGCCAACAATGAGCAGTTCTTC
TRBJ1-2,TRBV2,.,TRBD1,CASRGQNANYGYTF,TGTGCCAGCAGGGGACAGAACGCTAACTATGGCTACACCTTC
TRBJ2-2,TRBV5-1,.,.,CASSPRAGPGELFF,TGCGCCAGCAGCCCCCGCGCAGGGCCCGGGGAGCTGTTTTTT
TRBJ1-2,TRBV28,.,.,CASSFTGPFNYGYTF,TGTGCCAGCAGTTTCACAGGGCCCTTTAACTATGGCTACACCTTC
TRBJ2-7,TRBV11-2,.,TRBD2,CASSRGLAGARLDEQYF,TGTGCCAGCAGCCGCGGACTAGCGGGGGCTCGTTTGGACGAGCAGTACTTC
TRBJ2-2,TRBV5-4,.,TRBD2,CASSLELAGVGGELFF,TGTGCCAGCAGCTTGGAACTAGCGGGAGTCGGGGGGGAGCTGTTTTTT
TRBJ1-1,TRBV6-6,.,TRBD1,CASSYGGQGVRTEAFF,TGTGCCAGCAGTTACGGGGGACAGGGGGTGAGAACTGAAGCTTTCTTT
TRBJ2-3,TRBV9,once,.,CASSVGGSRTDTQYF,TGTGCCAGCAGCGTGGGGGGATCCCGCACAGATACGCAGTATTTT
TRBJ1-1,TRBV7-9,.,TRBD1,CASSWTDRGNTEAFF,TGTGCCAGCAGCTGGACCGACAGGGGAAACACTGAAGCTTTCTTT
TRBJ2-1,TRBV7-9,.,TRBD2,CASSFSAGVYNEQFF,TGTGCCAGCAGCTTTAGTGCGGGAGTTTACAATGAGCAGTTCTTC
TRBJ1-3,TRBV7-3,.,.,CASSSGISGNTIYF,TGTGCCAGCAGCTCCGGGATCTCTGGAAACACCATATATTTT
TRBJ2-5,TRBV5-1,.,TRBD1,CASSLSGGPKTQYF,TGCGCCAGCAGCTTGTCAGGGGGCCCTAAGACCCAGTACTTC
TRBJ1-5,TRBV6-6,.,.,CASSYPDSANQPQHF,TGTGCCAGCAGTTACCCCGACAGTGCAAATCAGCCCCAGCATTTT
TRBJ2-3,TRBV9,.,TRBD2,CASSGGLAGARTDTQYF,TGTGCCAGCAGCGGAGGACTAGCGGGGGCCCGGACAGATACGCAGTATTTT
TRBJ1-1,TRBV6-5,.,.,CASSYLGHLNTEAFF,TGTGCCAGCAGTTACTTGGGGCATTTGAACACTGAAGCTTTCTTT
TRBJ2-1,TRBV13,.,.,CASSLEAPEENEQFF,TGTGCCAGCAGCTTAGAGGCCCCGGAGGAGAATGAGCAGTTCTTC
TRBJ1-1,TRBV21-1,.,.,CASSKPGSAEAFF,TGTGCCAGCAGCAAGCCAGGGTCGGCTGAAGCTTTCTTT
TRBJ2-4,TRBV4-2,.,TRBD2,CASSQEVAGLNIQYF,TGTGCCAGCAGCCAAGAAGTAGCGGGGTTAAACATTCAGTACTTC
TRBJ2-2,TRBV4-2,.,TRBD2,CASARGSGRRDTGELFF,TGTGCCAGCGCCAGGGGAAGCGGGAGGCGGGACACCGGGGAGCTGTTTTTT
TRBJ1-1,TRBV6-8,.,TRBD1,CASSYPDRGVTEAFF,TGTGCCAGCAGTTATCCTGACAGGGGAGTTACTGAAGCTTTCTTT
TRBJ1-1,TRBV18,.,TRBD1,CASSPRGLNTEAFF,TGTGCCAGCTCTCCCAGGGGGTTGAACACTGAAGCTTTCTTT
TRBJ1-5,TRBV10-3,.,.,CAADSYSNQPQHF,TGTGCCGCAGACAGCTATAGCAATCAGCCCCAGCATTTT
TRBJ2-3,TRBV9,.,.,CASSVELQAPDTQYF,TGTGCCAGCAGCGTAGAGCTTCAAGCACCAGATACGCAGTATTTT